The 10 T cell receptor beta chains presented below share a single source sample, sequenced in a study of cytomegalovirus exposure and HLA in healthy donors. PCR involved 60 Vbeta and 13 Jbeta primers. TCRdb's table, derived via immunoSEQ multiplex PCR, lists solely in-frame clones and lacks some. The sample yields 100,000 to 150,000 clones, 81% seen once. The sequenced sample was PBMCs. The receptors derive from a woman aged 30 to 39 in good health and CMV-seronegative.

As DNA, the CDR3 is TGTGCCAGCAGTCCAGGTGGCAATCAGCCCCAGCATTTT. Protein sequence: CASSPGGNQPQHF. V and J are TRBV6-5 and TRBJ1-5, with D uncertain. The CDR3 loop spans 13 amino acids. Per the germline V gene, CDR1 is MNHEY and CDR2 is SVGAGI. Trimming removed 5 bases from V and 2 bases from J, with 7 bases in between.

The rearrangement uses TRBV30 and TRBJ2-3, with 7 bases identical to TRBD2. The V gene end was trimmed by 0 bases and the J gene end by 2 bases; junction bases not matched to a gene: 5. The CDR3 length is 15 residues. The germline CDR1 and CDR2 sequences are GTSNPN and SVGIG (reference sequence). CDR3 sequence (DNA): TGTGCCTGGAGTGTACCGCGGGGGTACACAGATACGCAGTATTTT. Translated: CAWSVPRGYTDTQYF. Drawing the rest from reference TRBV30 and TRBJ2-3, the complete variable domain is SQTIHQWPATLVQPVGSPLSLECTVEGTSNPNLYWYRQAAGRGLQLLFYSVGIGQISSEVPQNLSASRPQDRQFILSSKKLLLSDSGFYLCAWSVPRGYTDTQYFGPGTRLTVL.

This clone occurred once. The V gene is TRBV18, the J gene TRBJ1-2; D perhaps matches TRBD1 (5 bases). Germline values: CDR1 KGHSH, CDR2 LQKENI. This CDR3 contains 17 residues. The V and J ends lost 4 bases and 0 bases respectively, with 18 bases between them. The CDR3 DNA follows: TGTGCCAGCTCACTAAGACAGTTCCAGTCTTCTAACTATGGCTACACCTTC. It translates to CASSLRQFQSSNYGYTF.

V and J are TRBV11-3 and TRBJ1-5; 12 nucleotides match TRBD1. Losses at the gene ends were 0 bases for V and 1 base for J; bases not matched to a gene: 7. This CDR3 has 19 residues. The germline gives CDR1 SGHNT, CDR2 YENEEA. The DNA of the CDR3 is TGTGCCAGCAGCTTAGATATGGGACAGGGGGCTAGGAGCAATCAGCCCCAGCATTTT. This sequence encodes CASSLDMGQGARSNQPQHF. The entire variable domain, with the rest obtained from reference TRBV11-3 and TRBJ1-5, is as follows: EAGVVQSPRYKIIEKKQPVAFWCNPISGHNTLYWYLQNLGQGPELLIRYENEEAVDDSQLPKDRFSAERLKGVDSTLKIQPAELGDSAVYLCASSLDMGQGARSNQPQHFGDGTRLSIL.

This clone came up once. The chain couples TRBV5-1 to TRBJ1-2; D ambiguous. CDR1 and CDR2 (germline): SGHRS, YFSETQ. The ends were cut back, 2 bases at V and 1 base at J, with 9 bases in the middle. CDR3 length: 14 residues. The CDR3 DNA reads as TGCGCCAGCAGCTTCGGCAGCGGTAACTATGGCTACACCTTC. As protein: CASSFGSGNYGYTF. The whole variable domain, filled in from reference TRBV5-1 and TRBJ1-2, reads KAGVTQTPRYLIKTRGQQVTLSCSPISGHRSVSWYQQTPGQGLQFLFEYFSETQRNKGNFPGRFSGRQFSNSRSEMNVSTLELGDSALYLCASSFGSGNYGYTFGSGTRLTVV.

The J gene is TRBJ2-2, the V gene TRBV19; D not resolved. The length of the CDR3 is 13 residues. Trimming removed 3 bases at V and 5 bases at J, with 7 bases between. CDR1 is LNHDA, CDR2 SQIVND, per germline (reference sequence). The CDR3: CASSMTGTGELFF. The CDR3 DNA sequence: TGTGCCAGTAGTATGACTGGAACCGGGGAGCTGTTTTTT.

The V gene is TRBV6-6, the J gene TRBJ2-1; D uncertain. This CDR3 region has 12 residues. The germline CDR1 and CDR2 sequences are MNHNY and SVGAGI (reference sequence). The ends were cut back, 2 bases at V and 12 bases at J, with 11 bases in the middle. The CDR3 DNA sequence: TGTGCCAGCAGTTACGAGCGCCGAGGGCAGTTCTTC. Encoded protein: CASSYERRGQFF.

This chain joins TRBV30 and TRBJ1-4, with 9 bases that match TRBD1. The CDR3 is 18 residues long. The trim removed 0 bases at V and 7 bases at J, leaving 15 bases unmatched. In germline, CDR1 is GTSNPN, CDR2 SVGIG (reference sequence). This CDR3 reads CAWSVEQGQGHSSEKLFF. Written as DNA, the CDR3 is TGTGCCTGGAGTGTAGAACAGGGACAGGGCCATTCTAGTGAAAAACTGTTTTTT.

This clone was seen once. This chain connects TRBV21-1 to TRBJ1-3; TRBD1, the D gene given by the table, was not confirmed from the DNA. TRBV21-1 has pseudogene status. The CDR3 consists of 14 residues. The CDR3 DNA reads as TGTGCCAGCAGCACAGCCCAGACTGGAAACACCATATATTTT. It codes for CASSTAQTGNTIYF.

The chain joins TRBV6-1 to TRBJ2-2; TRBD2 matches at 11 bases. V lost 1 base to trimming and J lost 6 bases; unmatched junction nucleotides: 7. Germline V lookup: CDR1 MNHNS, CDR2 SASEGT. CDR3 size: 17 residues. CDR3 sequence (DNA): TGTGCCAGCAGTGAAGTAGCGGGGGGGCAGGAATCCGGGGAGCTGTTTTTT. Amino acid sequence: CASSEVAGGQESGELFF.